The present TCR beta chain was sequenced within a study of molecular identifiers for immune sequencing clone quantification. With RNA at 10%, 30% or 50%, naive CD8 libraries came from approximately 20,000 to 1,000,000 sorted cells. The authors gated naive CD8 T cells as CD8+CD4-CCR7+CD45RA+ for sorting. Bulk TCR libraries used previously described methods and listed TCR primers. TCRdb re-derived calls from the PCR reads in MiXCR, one entry per CDR3 protein. Of over 65,000 distinct CDR3 sequences in the sample, around a quarter were seen once. In this sample, this clonotype turned up a few times. The CDR3 contains 13 residues. V lost 7 bases to trimming and J lost 4 bases; unmatched junction nucleotides: 5. CDR1 is SNHLY and CDR2 is FYNNEI in the germline V gene.

The genes are TRBV2 and TRBJ2-3, with 7 bases identical to TRBD2. This TCR was recovered from a human donor in good health. Some libraries in this study had Jurkat cell RNA spiked in. The specimen sequenced was naive CD8+ T cells from blood, with Jurkat cell RNA spiked in. Subset denoted: FACS-sorted CD8+CD4-CCR7+CD45RA+ naive T cells. This CDR3 is CASMGGVADTQYF. CDR3 in DNA: TGTGCCAGCATGGGGGGGGTCGCAGATACGCAGTATTTT.